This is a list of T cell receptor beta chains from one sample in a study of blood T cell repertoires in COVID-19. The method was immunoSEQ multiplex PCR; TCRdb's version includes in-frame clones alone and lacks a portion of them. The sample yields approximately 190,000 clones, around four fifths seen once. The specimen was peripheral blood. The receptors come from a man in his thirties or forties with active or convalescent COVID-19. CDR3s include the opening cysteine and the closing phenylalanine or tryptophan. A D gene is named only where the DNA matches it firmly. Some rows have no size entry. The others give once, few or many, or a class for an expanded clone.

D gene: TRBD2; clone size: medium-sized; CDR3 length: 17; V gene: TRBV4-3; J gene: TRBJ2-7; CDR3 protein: CASSQDRLAGDDYEQYF; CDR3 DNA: TGCGCCAGCAGCCAAGATCGACTAGCGGGGGATGACTACGAGCAGTACTTC
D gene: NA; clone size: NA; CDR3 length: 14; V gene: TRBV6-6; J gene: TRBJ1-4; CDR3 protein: CASSYMDSNEKLFF; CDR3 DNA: TGTGCCAGCAGTTACATGGACAGTAATGAAAAACTGTTTTTT
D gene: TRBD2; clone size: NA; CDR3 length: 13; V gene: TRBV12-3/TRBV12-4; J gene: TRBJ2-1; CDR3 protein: CAVGREPVGEQFF; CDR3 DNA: TGTGCCGTAGGGCGGGAGCCTGTAGGTGAGCAGTTCTTC
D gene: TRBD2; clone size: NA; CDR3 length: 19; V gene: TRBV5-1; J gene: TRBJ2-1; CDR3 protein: CASSLAGLVKLSSYNEQFF; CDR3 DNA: TGCGCCAGCAGCTTGGCGGGACTAGTTAAGTTGAGCTCCTACAATGAGCAGTTCTTC
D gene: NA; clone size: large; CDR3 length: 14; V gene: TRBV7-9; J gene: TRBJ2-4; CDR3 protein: CASSSTEAKNIQYF; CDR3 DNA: TGTGCCAGCAGCTCTACCGAAGCCAAAAACATTCAGTACTTC
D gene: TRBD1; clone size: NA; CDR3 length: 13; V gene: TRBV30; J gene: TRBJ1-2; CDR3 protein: CAWRRQGADGYTF; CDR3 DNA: TGTGCCTGGAGGCGGCAGGGGGCGGATGGCTACACCTTC
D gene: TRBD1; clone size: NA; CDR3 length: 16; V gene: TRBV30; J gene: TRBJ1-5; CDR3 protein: CAWSAPLGQYYQPQHF; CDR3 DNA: TGTGCCTGGAGCGCCCCCCTGGGACAGTATTATCAGCCCCAGCATTTT
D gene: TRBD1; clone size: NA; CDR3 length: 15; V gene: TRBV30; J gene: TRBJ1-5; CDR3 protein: CALGQSRLGNQPQHF; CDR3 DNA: TGTGCCTTGGGACAGTCCCGTCTGGGCAATCAGCCCCAGCATTTT
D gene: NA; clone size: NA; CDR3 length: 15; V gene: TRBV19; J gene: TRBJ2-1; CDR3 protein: CASSPRGEVRNEQFF; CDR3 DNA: TGTGCCAGTAGTCCCCGGGGAGAGGTGAGGAATGAGCAGTTCTTC
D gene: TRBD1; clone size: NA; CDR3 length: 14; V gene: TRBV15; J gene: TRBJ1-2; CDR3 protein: CATSLDRGAYGYTF; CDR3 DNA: TGTGCCACCAGCCTGGACAGGGGAGCCTATGGCTACACCTTC
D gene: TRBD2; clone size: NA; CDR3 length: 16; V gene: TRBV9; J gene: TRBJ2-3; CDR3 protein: CASSVMGLAGPVTQYF; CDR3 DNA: TGTGCCAGCAGCGTAATGGGACTAGCGGGACCCGTTACGCAGTATTTT
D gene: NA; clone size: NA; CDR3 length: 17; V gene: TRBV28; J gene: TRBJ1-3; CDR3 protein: CASSSLAGGIWRNTIYF; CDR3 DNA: TGTGCCAGCAGTTCCCTAGCGGGGGGTATCTGGAGAAACACCATATATTTT
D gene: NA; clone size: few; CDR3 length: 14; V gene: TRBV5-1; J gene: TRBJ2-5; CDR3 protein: CASSLAGSRETQYF; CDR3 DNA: TGCGCCAGCAGCTTGGCCGGGAGTCGGGAGACCCAGTACTTC
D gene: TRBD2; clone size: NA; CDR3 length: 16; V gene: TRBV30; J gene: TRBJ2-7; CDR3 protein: CAWSGPGLAGGQEQYF; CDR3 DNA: TGTGCCTGGAGCGGGCCGGGACTAGCGGGAGGGCAGGAGCAGTACTTC
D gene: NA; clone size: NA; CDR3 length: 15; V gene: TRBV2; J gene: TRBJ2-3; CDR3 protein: CASSEEGLAERTQYF; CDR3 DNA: TGTGCCAGCAGTGAAGAGGGCTTAGCGGAACGTACGCAGTATTTT
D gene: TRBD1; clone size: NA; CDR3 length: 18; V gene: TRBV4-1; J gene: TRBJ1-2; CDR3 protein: CASSLAEDRGLLESGYTF; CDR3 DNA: TGCGCCAGCAGTCTTGCTGAAGACAGGGGTCTTTTAGAGAGCGGCTACACCTTC
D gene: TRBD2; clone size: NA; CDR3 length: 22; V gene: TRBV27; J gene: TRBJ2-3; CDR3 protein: CASTQHFPGLAGGGFLTDTQYF; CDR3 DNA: TGTGCCAGCACCCAACATTTCCCGGGGCTAGCGGGAGGGGGTTTTCTCACAGATACGCAGTATTTT
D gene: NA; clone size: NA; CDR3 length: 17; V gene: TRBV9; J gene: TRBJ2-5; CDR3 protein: CASSLTPGGGRQETQYF; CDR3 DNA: TGTGCCAGCAGCCTAACGCCTGGGGGGGGCCGTCAAGAGACCCAGTACTTC
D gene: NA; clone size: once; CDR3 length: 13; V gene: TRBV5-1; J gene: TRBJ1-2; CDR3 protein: CASSLEGVNGYTF; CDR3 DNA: TGCGCCAGCAGCTTGGAAGGGGTAAATGGCTACACCTTC
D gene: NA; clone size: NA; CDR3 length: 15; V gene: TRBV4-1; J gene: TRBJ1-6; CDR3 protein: CASSQDRSYNSPLHF; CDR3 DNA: TGCGCCAGCAGCCAAGATAGAAGTTATAATTCACCCCTCCACTTT
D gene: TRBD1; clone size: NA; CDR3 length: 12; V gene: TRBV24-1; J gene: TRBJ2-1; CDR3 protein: CATSEADRGQLF; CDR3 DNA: TGTGCCACCAGTGAGGCGGACAGGGGGCAGCTCTTC
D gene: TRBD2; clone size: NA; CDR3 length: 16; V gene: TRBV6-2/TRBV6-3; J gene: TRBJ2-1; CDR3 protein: CASSYVPGGAGAEQFF; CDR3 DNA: TGTGCCAGCAGTTACGTCCCCGGGGGAGCGGGAGCTGAGCAGTTCTTC
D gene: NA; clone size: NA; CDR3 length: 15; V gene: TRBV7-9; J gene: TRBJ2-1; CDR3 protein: CASSQTLGNPNEQFF; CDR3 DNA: TGTGCCAGCAGCCAAACGCTCGGGAACCCCAATGAGCAGTTCTTC
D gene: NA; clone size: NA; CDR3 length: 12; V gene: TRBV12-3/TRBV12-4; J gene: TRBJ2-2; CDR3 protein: CASSRRAGELFF; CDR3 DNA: TGTGCCAGCAGTAGACGGGCCGGGGAGCTGTTTTTT
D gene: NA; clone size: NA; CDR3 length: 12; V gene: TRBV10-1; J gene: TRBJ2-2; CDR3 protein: CASISGTGELFF; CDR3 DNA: TGCGCCAGCATTAGCGGCACCGGGGAGCTGTTTTTT
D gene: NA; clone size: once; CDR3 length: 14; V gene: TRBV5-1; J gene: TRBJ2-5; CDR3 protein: CASSLRIEGETQYF; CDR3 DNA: TGCGCCAGCAGCTTGCGTATCGAGGGAGAGACCCAGTACTTC
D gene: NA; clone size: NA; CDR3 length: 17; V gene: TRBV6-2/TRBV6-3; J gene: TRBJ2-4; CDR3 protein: CASSYGWTVWAKNIQYF; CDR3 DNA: TGTGCCAGCAGTTACGGATGGACTGTCTGGGCCAAAAACATTCAGTACTTC
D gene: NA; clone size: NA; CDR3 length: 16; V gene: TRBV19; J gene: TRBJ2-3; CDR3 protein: CASSIPGTPATDTQYF; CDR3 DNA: TGTGCCAGTAGTATCCCCGGGACACCGGCAACAGATACGCAGTATTTT
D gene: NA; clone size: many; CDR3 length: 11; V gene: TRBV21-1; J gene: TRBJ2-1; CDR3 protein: CASNSDNEQFF; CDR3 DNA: TGTGCCAGCAATAGCGACAATGAGCAGTTCTTC
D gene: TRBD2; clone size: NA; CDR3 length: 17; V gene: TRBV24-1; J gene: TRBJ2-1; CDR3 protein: CATSETSGSRSYNEQFF; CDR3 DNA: TGTGCCACCAGTGAAACTAGCGGGAGTCGATCCTACAATGAGCAGTTCTTC
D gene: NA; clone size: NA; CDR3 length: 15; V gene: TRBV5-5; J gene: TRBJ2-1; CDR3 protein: CASSFPLEASNEQFF; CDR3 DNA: TGTGCCAGCAGCTTCCCCCTAGAAGCATCCAATGAGCAGTTCTTC
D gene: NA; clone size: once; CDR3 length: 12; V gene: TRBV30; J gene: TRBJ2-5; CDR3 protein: CAWSLEKETQYF; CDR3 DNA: TGTGCCTGGAGTCTAGAGAAAGAGACCCAGTACTTC
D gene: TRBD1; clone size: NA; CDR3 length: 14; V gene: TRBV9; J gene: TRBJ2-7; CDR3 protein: CASSVGQGPYEQYF; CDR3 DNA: TGTGCCAGCAGCGTTGGACAGGGCCCCTACGAGCAGTACTTC
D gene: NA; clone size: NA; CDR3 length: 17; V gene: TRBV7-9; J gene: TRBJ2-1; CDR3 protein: CASSLAVSGGSYNEQFF; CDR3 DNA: TGTGCCAGCAGCTTAGCGGTTAGCGGAGGTTCCTACAATGAGCAGTTCTTC
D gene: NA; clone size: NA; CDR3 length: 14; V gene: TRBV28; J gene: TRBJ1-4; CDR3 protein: CASSSDITNEKLFF; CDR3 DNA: TGTGCCAGCAGTTCAGACATAACTAATGAAAAACTGTTTTTT
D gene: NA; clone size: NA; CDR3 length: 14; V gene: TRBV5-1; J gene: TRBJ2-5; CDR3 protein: CASSETGGTETQYF; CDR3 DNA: TGCGCCAGCAGCGAGACGGGGGGCACGGAGACCCAGTACTTC
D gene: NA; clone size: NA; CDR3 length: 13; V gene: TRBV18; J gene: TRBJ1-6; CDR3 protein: CANSAMENSPLHF; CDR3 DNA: TGTGCCAACTCAGCCATGGAGAATTCACCCCTCCACTTT
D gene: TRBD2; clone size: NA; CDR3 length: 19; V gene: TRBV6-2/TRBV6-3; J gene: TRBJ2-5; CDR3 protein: CASSLRLAGGSSNRETQYF; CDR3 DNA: TGTGCCAGCAGCCTAAGACTAGCGGGAGGGTCCAGCAACCGGGAGACCCAGTACTTC
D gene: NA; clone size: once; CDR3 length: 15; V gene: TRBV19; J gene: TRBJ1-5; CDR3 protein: CASSSRRESNQPQHF; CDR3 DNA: TGTGCCAGTAGTAGTCGCAGGGAAAGCAATCAGCCCCAGCATTTT
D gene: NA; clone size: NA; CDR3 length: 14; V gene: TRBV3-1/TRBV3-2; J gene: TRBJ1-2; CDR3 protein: CASSQNDRIYGYTF; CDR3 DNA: TGTGCCAGCAGCCAAAATGACAGGATCTATGGCTACACCTTC
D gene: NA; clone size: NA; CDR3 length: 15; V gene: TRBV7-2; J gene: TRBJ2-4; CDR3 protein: CASSLAGEAKNIQYF; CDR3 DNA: TGTGCCAGCAGCTTAGCGGGAGAGGCCAAAAACATTCAGTACTTC
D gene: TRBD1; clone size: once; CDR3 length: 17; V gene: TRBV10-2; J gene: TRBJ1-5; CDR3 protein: CASGGQVVLGSDQPQHF; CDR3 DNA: TGCGCCAGCGGGGGACAGGTGGTATTAGGGTCGGATCAGCCCCAGCATTTT
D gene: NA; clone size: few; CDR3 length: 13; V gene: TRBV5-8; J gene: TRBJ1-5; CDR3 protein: CASSLVGHQPQHF; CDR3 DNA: TGTGCCAGCAGCTTGGTGGGCCATCAGCCCCAGCATTTT
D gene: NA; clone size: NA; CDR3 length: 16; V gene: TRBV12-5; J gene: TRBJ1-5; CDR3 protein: CASGFSYRAGEQPQHF; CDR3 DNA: TGTGCTAGTGGTTTCTCCTACCGAGCCGGAGAACAGCCCCAGCATTTT